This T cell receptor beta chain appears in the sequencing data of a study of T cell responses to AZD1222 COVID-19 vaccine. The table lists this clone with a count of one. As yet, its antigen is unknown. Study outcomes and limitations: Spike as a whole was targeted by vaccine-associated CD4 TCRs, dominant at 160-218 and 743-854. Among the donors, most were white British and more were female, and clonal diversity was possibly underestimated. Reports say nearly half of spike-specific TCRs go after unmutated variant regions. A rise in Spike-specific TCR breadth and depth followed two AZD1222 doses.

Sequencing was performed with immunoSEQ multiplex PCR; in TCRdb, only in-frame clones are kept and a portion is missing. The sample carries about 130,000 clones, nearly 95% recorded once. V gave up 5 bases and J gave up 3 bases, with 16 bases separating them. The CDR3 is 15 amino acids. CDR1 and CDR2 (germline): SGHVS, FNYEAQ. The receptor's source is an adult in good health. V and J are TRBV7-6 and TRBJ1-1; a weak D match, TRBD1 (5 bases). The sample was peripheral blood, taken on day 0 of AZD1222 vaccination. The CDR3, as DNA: TGTGCCAGCAGCCCCGTCGGGGGGTCGGACACTGAAGCTTTCTTT. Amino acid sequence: CASSPVGGSDTEAFF.